These 2 T cell receptor beta chains were sequenced from one sample in a study of PD-1 blockade in mismatch repair-deficient tumors. These receptors' antigens are unknown. Clones were sequenced by immunoSEQ multiplex PCR, and TCRdb holds only the in-frame ones, with some missing. The sample comprises about 9,200 clones, approximately 84% of which are singletons, and 14% to 15% rests with the top ten. The time point was: approximately ten-day in vitro stimulation with candidate mutation-associated neoantigen peptide 1. Source: cells cultured in vitro, taken from a patient treated with pembrolizumab. These receptors were obtained from an adult with mismatch repair-deficient cancer.

The chain links TRBV25-1 to TRBJ1-1; D is perhaps TRBD1 (6 bases). V dropped 3 bases and J dropped 3 bases, with 17 bases sitting between them. Germline V gene data show CDR1 as MGHDK and CDR2 as SYGVNS. The CDR3 has 16 amino acids. Written as DNA, the CDR3 is TGTGCCAGCAGTGATAATGTAGGGGGGACGTACACTGAAGCTTTCTTT. Its protein product is CASSDNVGGTYTEAFF.

This chain links TRBV9 with TRBJ1-3, with TRBD1 as a possible D gene (5 bases). Germline V CDR1 and CDR2: SGDLS, YYNGEE. With 0 bases removed from V and 2 bases from J, the gap between germline ends came to 15 bases. The CDR3 runs to 17 residues. The CDR3 nucleotides are TGTGCCAGCAGCGTAGCTACCGGGGGAAGTACTGGAAACACCATATATTTT. It is translated as CASSVATGGSTGNTIYF.